This section outlines one T cell receptor beta chain sequence together with its context. As yet, its antigen is unknown. The sample originates from a study of beta chain features in type 1 diabetes. Study outcomes and limitations: A possible short-template PCR bias applies equally to patients and controls. Patients with Type 1 diabetes showed moderately but significantly shorter TCRB CDR3s in all four CD4+ subsets.

Reverse transcription of all isolated RNA meant that expressed TCRB transcripts were sequenced. Only in-frame clones appear in the TCRdb table, and some are missing; sequencing was by immunoSEQ multiplex PCR. This table holds a few hundred thousand clones, approximately 25% found once. The CDR3 covers 15 residues. Trimming at V came to 4 bases and at J to 6 bases, leaving 10 bases not matched to a gene. Per germline, CDR1 MDHEN and CDR2 SYDVKM. The receptor comes from a woman aged 25-40 years with type 1 diabetes. The chain uses TRBV28 and TRBJ2-5; 8 bases are shared with TRBD2. Material: naive CD4+ T cells from blood. The CDR3 DNA reads as TGTGCCAGCAGTTACGGGGGGGCCTCGGAGCAGACCCAGTACTTC. This translates into CASSYGGASEQTQYF.